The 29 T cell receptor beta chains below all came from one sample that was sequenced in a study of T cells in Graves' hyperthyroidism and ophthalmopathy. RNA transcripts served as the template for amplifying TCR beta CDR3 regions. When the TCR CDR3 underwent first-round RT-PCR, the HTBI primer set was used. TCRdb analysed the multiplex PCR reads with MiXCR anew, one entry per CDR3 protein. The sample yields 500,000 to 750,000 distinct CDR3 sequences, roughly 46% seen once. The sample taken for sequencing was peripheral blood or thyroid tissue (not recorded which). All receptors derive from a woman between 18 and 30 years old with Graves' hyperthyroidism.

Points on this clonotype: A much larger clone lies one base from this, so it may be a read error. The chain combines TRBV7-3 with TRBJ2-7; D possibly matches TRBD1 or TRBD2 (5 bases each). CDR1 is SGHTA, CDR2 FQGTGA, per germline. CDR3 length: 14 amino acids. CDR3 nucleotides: TGTGCCAGCAGTGCCGGGACCCCCCACTACGAGCAGCACTTC. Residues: CASSAGTPHYEQHF.

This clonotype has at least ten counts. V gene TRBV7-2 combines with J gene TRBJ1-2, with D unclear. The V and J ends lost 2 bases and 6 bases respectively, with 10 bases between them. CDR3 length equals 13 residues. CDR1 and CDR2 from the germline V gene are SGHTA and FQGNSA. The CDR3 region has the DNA TGTGCCAGCAGCTTATGGCCCCGGGATGGCTACACCTTC. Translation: CASSLWPRDGYTF.

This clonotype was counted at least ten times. CDR3 region: CASTATGGNSYNSPLHF. The CDR3 region has the DNA TGTGCCAGTACCGCGACAGGGGGAAACTCTTATAATTCACCCCTCCACTTT. The chain employs TRBV19 and TRBJ1-6; TRBD1 matches at 9 bases. Germline V gene lookup returns CDR1 LNHDA and CDR2 SQIVND (reference sequence). With V trimmed by 7 bases and J by 4 bases, 11 bases remained unmatched. This CDR3 has 17 amino acids.

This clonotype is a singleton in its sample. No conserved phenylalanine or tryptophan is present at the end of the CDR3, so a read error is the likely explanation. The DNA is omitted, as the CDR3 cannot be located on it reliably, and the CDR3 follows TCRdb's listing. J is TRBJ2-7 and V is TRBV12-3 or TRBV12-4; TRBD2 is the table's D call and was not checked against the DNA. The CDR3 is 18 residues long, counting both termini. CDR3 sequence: CASSLVGSGSRALRAVLA.

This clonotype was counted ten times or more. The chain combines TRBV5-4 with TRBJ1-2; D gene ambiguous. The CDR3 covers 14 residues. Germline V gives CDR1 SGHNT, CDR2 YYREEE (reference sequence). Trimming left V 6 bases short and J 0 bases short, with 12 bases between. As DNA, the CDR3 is TGTGCCAGCACCCCTACCGGCCCTAACTATGGCTACACCTTC. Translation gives CASTPTGPNYGYTF.

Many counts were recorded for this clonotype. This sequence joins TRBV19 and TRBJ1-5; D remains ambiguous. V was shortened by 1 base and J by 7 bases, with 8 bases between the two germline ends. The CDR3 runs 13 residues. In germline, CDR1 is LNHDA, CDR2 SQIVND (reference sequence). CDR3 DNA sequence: TGTGCCAGTAGTATAGGGTCCAGCCAGCCCCAGCATTTT. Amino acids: CASSIGSSQPQHF.

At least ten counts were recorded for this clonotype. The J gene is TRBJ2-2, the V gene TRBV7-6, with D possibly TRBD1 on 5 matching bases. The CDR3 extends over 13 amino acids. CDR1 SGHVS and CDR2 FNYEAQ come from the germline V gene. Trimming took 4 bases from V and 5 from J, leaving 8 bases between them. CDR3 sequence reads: CASSSGYTGELFF. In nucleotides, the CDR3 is TGTGCCAGCAGCTCAGGGTATACCGGGGAGCTGTTTTTT. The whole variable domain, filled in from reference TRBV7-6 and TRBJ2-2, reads GAGVSQSPRYKVTKRGQDVALRCDPISGHVSLYWYRQALGQGPEFLTYFNYEAQQDKSGLPNDRFSAERPEGSISTLTIQRTEQRDSAMYRCASSSGYTGELFFGEGSRLTVL.

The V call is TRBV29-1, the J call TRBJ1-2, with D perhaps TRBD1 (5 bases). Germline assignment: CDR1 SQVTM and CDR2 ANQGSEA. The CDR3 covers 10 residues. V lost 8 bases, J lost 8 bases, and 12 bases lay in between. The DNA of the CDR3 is TGCAGCCCCGGGGGAATCGGCTACACCTTC. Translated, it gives CSPGGIGYTF.

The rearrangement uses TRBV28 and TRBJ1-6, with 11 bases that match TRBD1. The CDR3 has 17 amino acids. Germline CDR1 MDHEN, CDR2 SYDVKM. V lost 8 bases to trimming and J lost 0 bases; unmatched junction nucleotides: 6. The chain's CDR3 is CASASGQGASYNSPLHF. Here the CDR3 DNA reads TGTGCCAGCGCCTCCGGACAGGGGGCCTCCTATAATTCACCCCTCCACTTT.

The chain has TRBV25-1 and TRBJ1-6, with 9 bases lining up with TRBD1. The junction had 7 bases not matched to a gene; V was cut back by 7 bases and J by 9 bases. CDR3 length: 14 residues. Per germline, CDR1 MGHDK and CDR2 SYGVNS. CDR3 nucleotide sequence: TGTGCCAGCACGTTCGGGACAGGGACTTCACCCCTCCACTTT. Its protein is CASTFGTGTSPLHF.

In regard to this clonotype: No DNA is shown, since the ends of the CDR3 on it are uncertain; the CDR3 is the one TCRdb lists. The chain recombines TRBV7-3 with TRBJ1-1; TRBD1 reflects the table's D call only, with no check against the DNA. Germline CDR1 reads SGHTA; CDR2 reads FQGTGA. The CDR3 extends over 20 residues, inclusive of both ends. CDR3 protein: CASSFYICSARGQRSTEAFF.

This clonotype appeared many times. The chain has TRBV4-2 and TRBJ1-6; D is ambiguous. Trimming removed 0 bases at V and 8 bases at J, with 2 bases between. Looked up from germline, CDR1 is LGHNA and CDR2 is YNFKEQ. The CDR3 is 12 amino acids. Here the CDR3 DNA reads TGTGCCAGCAGCCAAGATTATTCACCCCTCCACTTT. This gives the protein CASSQDYSPLHF.

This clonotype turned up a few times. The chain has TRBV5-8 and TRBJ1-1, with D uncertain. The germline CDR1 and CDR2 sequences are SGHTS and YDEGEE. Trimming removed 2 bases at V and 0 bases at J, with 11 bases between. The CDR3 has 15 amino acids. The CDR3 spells CASSFYRQLNTEAFF. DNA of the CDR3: TGTGCCAGCAGCTTTTATAGGCAGTTGAACACTGAAGCTTTCTTT.

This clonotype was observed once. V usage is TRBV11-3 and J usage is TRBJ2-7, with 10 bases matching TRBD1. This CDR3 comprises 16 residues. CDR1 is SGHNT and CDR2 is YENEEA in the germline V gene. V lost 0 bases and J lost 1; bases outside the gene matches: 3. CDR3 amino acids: CASSLDGTGDSYEQYF. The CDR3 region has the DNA TGTGCCAGCAGCTTAGATGGGACAGGGGATTCCTACGAGCAGTACTTC.

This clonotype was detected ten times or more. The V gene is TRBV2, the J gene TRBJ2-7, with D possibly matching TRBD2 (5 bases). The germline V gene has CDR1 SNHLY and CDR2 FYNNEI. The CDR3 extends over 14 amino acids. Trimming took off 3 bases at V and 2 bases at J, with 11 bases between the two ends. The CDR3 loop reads CASSDRRLAYEQYF. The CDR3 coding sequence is TGTGCCAGCAGTGATCGGAGGCTAGCCTACGAGCAGTACTTC.

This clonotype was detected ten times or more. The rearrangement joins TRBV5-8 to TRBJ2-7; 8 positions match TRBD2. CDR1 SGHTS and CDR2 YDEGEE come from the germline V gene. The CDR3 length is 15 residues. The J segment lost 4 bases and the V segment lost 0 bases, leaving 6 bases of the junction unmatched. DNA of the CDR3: TGTGCCAGCAGCTTGGGCGGGAGGTCAAATTACGAGCAGTACTTC. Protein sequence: CASSLGGRSNYEQYF.

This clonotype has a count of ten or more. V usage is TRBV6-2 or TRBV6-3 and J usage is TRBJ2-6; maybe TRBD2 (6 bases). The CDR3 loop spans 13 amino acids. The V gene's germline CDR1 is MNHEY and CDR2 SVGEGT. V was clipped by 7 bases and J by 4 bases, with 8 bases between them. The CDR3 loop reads CASTLAGANVLTF. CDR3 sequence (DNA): TGTGCCAGCACCCTAGCGGGGGCCAACGTCCTGACTTTC.

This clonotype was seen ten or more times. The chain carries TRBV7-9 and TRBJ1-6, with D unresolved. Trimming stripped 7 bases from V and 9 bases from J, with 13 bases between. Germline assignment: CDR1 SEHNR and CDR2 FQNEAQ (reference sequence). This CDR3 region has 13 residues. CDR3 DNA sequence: TGTGCCAGCAACCCTGGTGGCGGTTCACCCCTCCACTTT. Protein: CASNPGGGSPLHF.

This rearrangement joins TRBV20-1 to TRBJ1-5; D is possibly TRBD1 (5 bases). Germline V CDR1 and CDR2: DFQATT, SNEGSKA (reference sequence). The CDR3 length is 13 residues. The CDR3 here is CRKDDSGNQPQHF. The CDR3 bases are TGCAGAAAAGACGACAGCGGCAATCAGCCCCAGCATTTT.

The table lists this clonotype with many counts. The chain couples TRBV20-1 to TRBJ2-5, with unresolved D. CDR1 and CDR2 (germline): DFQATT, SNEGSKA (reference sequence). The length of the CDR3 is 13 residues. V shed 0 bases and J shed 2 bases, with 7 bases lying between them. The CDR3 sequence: CSARDVGQETQYF. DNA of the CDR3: TGCAGTGCTAGAGATGTGGGACAAGAGACCCAGTACTTC.

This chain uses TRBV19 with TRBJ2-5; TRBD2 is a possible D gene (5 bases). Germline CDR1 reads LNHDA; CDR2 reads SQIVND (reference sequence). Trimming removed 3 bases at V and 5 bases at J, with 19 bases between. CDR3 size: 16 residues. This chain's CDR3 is CASSILDTGDGETQYF. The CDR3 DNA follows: TGTGCCAGTAGTATTCTTGATACCGGGGATGGGGAGACCCAGTACTTC.

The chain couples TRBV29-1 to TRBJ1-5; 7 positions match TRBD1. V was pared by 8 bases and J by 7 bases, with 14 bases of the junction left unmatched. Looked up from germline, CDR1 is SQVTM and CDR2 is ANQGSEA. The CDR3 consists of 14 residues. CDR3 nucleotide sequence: TGCAGCAGTTTAAAGGGGGCACGAGAACAGCCCCAGCATTTT. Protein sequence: CSSLKGAREQPQHF.

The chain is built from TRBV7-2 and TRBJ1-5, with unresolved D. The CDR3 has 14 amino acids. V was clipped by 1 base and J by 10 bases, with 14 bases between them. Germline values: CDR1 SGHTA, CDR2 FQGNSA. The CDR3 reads CASSLGPVREPQHF. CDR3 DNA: TGTGCCAGCAGCTTAGGACCAGTTAGGGAACCCCAGCATTTT.

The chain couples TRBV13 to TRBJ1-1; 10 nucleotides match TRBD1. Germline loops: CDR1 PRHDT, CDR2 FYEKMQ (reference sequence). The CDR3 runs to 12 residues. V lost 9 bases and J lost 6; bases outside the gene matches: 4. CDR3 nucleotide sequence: TGTGCCAGTTGGGACAGGGGTGCTGAAGCTTTCTTT. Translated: CASWDRGAEAFF.

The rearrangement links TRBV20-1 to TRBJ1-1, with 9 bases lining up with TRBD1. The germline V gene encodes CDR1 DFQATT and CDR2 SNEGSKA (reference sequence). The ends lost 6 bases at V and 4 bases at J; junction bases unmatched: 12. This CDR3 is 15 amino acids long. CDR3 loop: CSARATGGKITEAFF. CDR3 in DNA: TGCAGTGCCAGGGCAACAGGGGGCAAGATCACTGAAGCTTTCTTT.

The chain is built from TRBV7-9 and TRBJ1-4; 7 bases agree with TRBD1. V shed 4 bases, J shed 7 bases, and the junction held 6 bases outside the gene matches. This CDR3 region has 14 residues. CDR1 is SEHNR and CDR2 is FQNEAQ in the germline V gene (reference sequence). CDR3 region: CASSSRQGGEKLFF. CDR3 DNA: TGTGCCAGCAGCTCACGACAGGGTGGTGAAAAACTGTTTTTT.

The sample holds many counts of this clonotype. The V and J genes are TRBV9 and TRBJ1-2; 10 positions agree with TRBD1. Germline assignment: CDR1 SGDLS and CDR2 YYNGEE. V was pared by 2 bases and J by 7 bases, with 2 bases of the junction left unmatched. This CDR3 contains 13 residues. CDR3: CASSVGTGVGYTF. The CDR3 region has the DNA TGTGCCAGCAGCGTCGGGACAGGGGTTGGCTACACCTTC.

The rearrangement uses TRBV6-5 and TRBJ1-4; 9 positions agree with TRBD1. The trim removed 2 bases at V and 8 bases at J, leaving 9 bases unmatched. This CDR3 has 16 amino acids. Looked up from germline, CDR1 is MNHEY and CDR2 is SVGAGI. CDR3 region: CASSYRTGTGNEKLFF. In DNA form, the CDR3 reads TGTGCCAGCAGTTACCGAACCGGGACAGGGAACGAAAAACTGTTTTTT.

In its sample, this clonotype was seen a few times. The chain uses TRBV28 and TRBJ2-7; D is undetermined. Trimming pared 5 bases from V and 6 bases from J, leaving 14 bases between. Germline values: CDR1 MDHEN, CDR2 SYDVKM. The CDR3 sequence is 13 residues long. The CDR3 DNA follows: TGTGCCAGCAGTACGATACTCCGGGTCGAGCAGTACTTC. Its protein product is CASSTILRVEQYF.